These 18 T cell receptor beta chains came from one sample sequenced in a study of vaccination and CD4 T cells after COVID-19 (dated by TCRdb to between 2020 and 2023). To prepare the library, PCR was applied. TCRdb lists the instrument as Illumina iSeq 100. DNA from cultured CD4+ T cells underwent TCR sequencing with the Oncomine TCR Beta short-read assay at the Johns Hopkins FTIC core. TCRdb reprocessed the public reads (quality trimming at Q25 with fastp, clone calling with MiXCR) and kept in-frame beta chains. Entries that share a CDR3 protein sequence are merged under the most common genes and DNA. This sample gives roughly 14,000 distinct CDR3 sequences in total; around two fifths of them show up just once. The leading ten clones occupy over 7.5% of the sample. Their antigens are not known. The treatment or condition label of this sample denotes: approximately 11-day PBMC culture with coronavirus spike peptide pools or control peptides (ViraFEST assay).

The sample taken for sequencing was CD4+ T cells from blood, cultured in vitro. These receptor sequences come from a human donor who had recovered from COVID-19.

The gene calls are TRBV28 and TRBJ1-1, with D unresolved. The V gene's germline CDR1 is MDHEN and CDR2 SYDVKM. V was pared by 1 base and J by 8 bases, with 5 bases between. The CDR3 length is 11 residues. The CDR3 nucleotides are TGTGCCAGCAGTTTATCCGTCGAAGCTTTCTTT. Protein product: CASSLSVEAFF.

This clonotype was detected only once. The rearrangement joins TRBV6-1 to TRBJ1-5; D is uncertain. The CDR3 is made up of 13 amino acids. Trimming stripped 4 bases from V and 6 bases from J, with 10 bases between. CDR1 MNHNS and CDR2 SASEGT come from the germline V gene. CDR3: CASSGTRGQPQHF. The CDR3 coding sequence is TGTGCCAGCAGTGGGACGCGGGGTCAGCCCCAGCATTTT.

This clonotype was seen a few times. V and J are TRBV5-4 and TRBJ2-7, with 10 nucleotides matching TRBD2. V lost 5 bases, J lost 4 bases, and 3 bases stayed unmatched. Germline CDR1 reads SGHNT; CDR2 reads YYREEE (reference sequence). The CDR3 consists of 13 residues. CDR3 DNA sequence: TGTGCCAGCAGGCTAGCGGGAGCATACGAGCAGTACTTC. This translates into CASRLAGAYEQYF.

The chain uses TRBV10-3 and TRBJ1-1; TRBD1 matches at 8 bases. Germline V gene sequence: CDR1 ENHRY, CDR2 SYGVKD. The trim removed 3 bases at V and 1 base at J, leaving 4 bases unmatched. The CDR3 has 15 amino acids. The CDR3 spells CAISDPGQANTEAFF. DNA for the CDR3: TGTGCCATCAGTGATCCGGGACAGGCGAACACTGAAGCTTTCTTT.

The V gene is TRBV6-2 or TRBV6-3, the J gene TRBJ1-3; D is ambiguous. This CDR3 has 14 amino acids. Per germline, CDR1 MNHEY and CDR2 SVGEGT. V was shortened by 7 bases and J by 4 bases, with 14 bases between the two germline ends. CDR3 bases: TGTGCCAGCACCAGGCTGCCAGGAGGAAACACCATATATTTT. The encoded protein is CASTRLPGGNTIYF.

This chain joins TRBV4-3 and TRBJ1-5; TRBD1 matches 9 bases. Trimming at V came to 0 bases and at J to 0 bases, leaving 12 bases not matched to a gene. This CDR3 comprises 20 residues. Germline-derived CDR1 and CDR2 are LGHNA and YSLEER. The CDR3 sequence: CASSQDVPLGTGYSNQPQHF. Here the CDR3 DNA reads TGCGCCAGCAGCCAAGATGTTCCCCTCGGGACAGGGTATAGCAATCAGCCCCAGCATTTT.

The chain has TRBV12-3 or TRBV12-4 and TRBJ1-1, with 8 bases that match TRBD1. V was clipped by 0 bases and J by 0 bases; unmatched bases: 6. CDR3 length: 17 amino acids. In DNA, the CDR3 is TGTGCCAGCAGTTTAGCAAGGGACAGGCACTTGAACACTGAAGCTTTCTTT. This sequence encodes CASSLARDRHLNTEAFF.

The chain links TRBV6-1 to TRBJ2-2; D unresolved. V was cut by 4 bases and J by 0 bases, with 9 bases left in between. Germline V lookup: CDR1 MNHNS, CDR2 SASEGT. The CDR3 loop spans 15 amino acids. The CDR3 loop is CASSVGQTNTGELFF. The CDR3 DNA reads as TGTGCCAGCAGTGTTGGGCAGACGAACACCGGGGAGCTGTTTTTT.

CDR3 in amino acids: CASSQVGGPGGYTF. The CDR3 DNA follows: TGTGCCAGCAGCCAAGTAGGCGGCCCGGGTGGCTACACCTTC. V is TRBV14 and J is TRBJ1-2, with D unresolved. CDR1 SGHDN and CDR2 FVKESK come from the germline V gene. Trimming left V 1 base short and J 7 bases short, with 13 bases between. This CDR3 is 14 amino acids long.

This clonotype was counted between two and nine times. CDR3 sequence reads: CASRSSGLPLHF. The CDR3 DNA follows: TGTGCCAGCAGATCCTCCGGTTTACCCCTCCACTTT. The chain uses TRBV6-4 and TRBJ1-6, with D hard to call. The CDR3 contains 12 residues. Germline V gene lookup returns CDR1 MRHNA and CDR2 SNTAGT. Between the trimmed V and J ends, which lost 6 bases and 12 bases, there was a span of 12 bases.

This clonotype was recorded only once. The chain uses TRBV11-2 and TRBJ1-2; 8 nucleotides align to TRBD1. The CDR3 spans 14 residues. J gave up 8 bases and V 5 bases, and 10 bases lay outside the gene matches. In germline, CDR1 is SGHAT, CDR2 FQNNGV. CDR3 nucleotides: TGTGCCAGCAGCCCCGCGGACAGGGTGGGCGGCTACACCTTC. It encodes CASSPADRVGGYTF.

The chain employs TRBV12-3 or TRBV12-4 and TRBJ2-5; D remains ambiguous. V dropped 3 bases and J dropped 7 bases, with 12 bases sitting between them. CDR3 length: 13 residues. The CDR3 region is CASSLSRSGTQYF. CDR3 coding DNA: TGTGCCAGCAGTTTGTCGCGGTCCGGGACCCAGTACTTC.

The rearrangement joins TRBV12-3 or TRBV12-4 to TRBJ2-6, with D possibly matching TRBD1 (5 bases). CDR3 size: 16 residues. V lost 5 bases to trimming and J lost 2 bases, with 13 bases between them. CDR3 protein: CASSPPRATGANVLTF. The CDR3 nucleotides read TGTGCCAGCAGTCCCCCCAGGGCTACTGGGGCCAACGTCCTGACTTTC.

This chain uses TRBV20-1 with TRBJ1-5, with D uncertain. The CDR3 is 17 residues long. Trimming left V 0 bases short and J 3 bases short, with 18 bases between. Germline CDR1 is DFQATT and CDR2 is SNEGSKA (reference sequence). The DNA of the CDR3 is TGCAGTGCTAGAGAGAGCGTCGGCAGCCTAAACAATCAGCCCCAGCATTTT. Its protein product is CSARESVGSLNNQPQHF.

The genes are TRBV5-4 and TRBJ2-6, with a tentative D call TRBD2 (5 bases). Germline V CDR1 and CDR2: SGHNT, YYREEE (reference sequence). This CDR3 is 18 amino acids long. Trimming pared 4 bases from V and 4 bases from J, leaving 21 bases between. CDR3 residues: CASSGNDDGDGGANVLTF. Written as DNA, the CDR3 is TGTGCCAGCAGCGGAAATGATGACGGGGATGGGGGGGCCAACGTCCTGACTTTC.

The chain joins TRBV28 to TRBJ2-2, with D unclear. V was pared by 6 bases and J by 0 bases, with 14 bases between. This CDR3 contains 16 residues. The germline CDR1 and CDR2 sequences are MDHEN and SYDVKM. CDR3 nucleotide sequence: TGTGCCAGCAGCCCCTCTGGTGGCGCGAACACCGGGGAGCTGTTTTTT. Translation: CASSPSGGANTGELFF.

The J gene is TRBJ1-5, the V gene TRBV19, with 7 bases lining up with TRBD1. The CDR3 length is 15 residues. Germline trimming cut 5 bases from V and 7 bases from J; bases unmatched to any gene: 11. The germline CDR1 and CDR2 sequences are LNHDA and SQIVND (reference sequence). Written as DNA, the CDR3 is TGTGCCAGTAGTTCAAGGGGGCAGGGTAGCCAGCCCCAGCATTTT. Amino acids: CASSSRGQGSQPQHF.

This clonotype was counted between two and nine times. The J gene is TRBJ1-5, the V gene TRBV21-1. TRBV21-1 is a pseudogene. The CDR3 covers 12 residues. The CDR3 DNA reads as TGTGCCAGCAGGACACGGGTTCAGCCCCAGCATTTT. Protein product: CASRTRVQPQHF.